This passage covers 5 T cell receptor beta chains from one sample sequenced in a study of molecular identifiers for immune sequencing clone quantification. Using its own MiXCR run on the PCR reads, TCRdb lists one record per CDR3 protein. The sample records 490,000 or so distinct CDR3 sequences, around 23% being singletons. Sequenced material: naive CD8+ T cells from blood, with Jurkat cell RNA spiked in. Subset here: FACS-sorted CD8+CD4-CCR7+CD45RA+ naive T cells. These receptors were obtained from a human donor in good health. Some libraries in this study had Jurkat cell RNA spiked in.

This clonotype was found many times. V gene TRBV5-5 combines with J gene TRBJ2-3; 8 bases match TRBD2. Germline V lookup: CDR1 SGHKS, CDR2 YYEKEE (reference sequence). The CDR3 is 16 amino acids. The V segment lost 0 bases and the J segment 2 bases; nucleotides outside the gene matches: 5. As DNA, the CDR3 is TGTGCCAGCAGCTTGGATCTTAGCGGGGCCACAGATACGCAGTATTTT. Its protein is CASSLDLSGATDTQYF.

This clonotype showed up many times. V and J are TRBV4-1 and TRBJ1-5; weak D call: TRBD1 (5 bases). The CDR3 is made up of 13 amino acids. Germline V gene sequence: CDR1 MGHRA, CDR2 YSYEKL. V was pared by 0 bases and J by 7 bases, with 7 bases between. CDR3 DNA: TGCGCCAGCAGCCAAGAGAGGGGCCAGCCCCAGCATTTT. It yields the protein CASSQERGQPQHF.

The rearrangement uses TRBV6-1 and TRBJ2-2; 8 bases fit TRBD2. V gave up 0 bases and J gave up 4 bases; unmatched junction bases: 13. The CDR3 has 19 amino acids. Germline V gene sequence: CDR1 MNHNS, CDR2 SASEGT. This CDR3 reads CASSEAYYLAGGSTGELFF. CDR3 DNA: TGTGCCAGCAGTGAAGCGTATTACCTCGCGGGGGGTAGCACCGGGGAGCTGTTTTTT.

About this clonotype itself: This may arise from a read error, as a much more abundant clone is one base away. The chain joins TRBV4-3 to TRBJ2-3; D may be TRBD1 (5 bases). The CDR3 extends over 15 amino acids. V was shortened by 4 bases and J by 0 bases, with 11 bases between the two germline ends. Germline values: CDR1 LGHNA, CDR2 YSLEER. The CDR3 loop reads CASSPARDSTDTQYF. The CDR3 nucleotides are TGCGCCAGCAGCCCCGCCAGGGATAGCACAGATACGCAGTATTTT.

This rearrangement joins TRBV4-3 to TRBJ2-7; 9 bases line up with TRBD2. From germline, CDR1 is LGHNA and CDR2 YSLEER. J was trimmed by 7 bases and V by 0 bases; bases with no gene match: 4. The CDR3 spans 14 residues. The CDR3 coding sequence is TGCGCCAGCAGCCAAGATAAGCTAGCGGGGGAGCAGTACTTC. It codes for CASSQDKLAGEQYF.